The rows below give T cell receptor beta chains drawn from one sample of a study of cytomegalovirus exposure and HLA in healthy donors. Generated by immunoSEQ multiplex PCR, the TCRdb table keeps only in-frame clones and is missing some. The top ten hold around 1.2% of the sample, which has 100,000 to 150,000 clones, approximately 94% seen once. Material: PBMCs. The receptors come from a woman younger than 30 in good health and CMV-seronegative. Both conserved end residues are part of each CDR3. D genes are given only for firm matches. Size is omitted from some rows. Given values are once, few, many or a class for expanded clones.

V: TRBV5-1; J: TRBJ2-5; size: NA; D: NA; DNA: TGCGCCAGCAGCTTGTATCGGAGAGAAGAGACCCAGTACTTC; CDR3: CASSLYRREETQYF
V: TRBV5-6; J: TRBJ1-6; size: NA; D: TRBD1; DNA: TGTGCCAGCAGCTCCGACAGGGTGAATTCACCCCTCCACTTT; CDR3: CASSSDRVNSPLHF
V: TRBV28; J: TRBJ2-1; size: NA; D: NA; DNA: TGTGCCAGCAATGGGCCCTACAATGAGCAGTTCTTC; CDR3: CASNGPYNEQFF
V: TRBV5-1; J: TRBJ2-2; size: once; D: TRBD1; DNA: TGCGCCAGCAGCTTGTTGTCCAGTCAGGGGGCTTGGACCGGGGAGCTGTTTTTT; CDR3: CASSLLSSQGAWTGELFF
V: TRBV30; J: TRBJ1-4; size: NA; D: NA; DNA: TGTGCCTGGAGCATTTGGGGAGATAATGAAAAACTGTTTTTT; CDR3: CAWSIWGDNEKLFF
V: TRBV10-3; J: TRBJ1-4; size: NA; D: TRBD1; DNA: TGTGCCATCAGTTCCGGGACAGGTGAAAAACTGTTTTTT; CDR3: CAISSGTGEKLFF
V: TRBV6-4; J: TRBJ1-6; size: NA; D: NA; DNA: TGTGCCAGCAGGGCGGGGTCCAATTCACCCCTCCACTTT; CDR3: CASRAGSNSPLHF
V: TRBV9; J: TRBJ2-1; size: NA; D: TRBD2; DNA: TGTGCCAGCAGCGCTAGCGGAATGGTTAATGAGCAGTTCTTC; CDR3: CASSASGMVNEQFF
V: TRBV6-6; J: TRBJ2-1; size: NA; D: TRBD2; DNA: TGTGCCAGCAGTTACACTAGCGGAGCTCCCTACAATGAGCAGTTCTTC; CDR3: CASSYTSGAPYNEQFF
V: TRBV30; J: TRBJ2-6; size: NA; D: TRBD2; DNA: TGTGCCTGGGGGGGGGTCCGGGCAGAAAAATCTGGGGCCAACGTCCTGACTTTC; CDR3: CAWGGVRAEKSGANVLTF
V: TRBV28; J: TRBJ2-1; size: NA; D: NA; DNA: TGTGCCAGCAGGGGGTGGGGGACTTCCAATGAGCAGTTCTTC; CDR3: CASRGWGTSNEQFF
V: TRBV10-3; J: TRBJ1-4; size: NA; D: TRBD1; DNA: TGTGCCATCAGTGAAGGGCAGGGGGTGGATGAAAAACTGTTTTTT; CDR3: CAISEGQGVDEKLFF
V: TRBV29-1; J: TRBJ1-2; size: NA; D: TRBD1; DNA: TGCAGCGTTGCCCAGGGGGACGGCTACACCTTC; CDR3: CSVAQGDGYTF
V: TRBV6-5; J: TRBJ2-7; size: NA; D: TRBD2; DNA: TGTGCCAGCAGGGACTCAGCGGGAGGGAACTACGAGCAGTACTTC; CDR3: CASRDSAGGNYEQYF
V: TRBV28; J: TRBJ1-2; size: NA; D: TRBD1; DNA: TGCGCCACAGGGGCTAACTATGGCTACACCTTC; CDR3: CATGANYGYTF
V: TRBV4-1; J: TRBJ2-1; size: NA; D: NA; DNA: TGCGCCAGCAGCCAAGCGGAGGCCTCCTACAATGAGCAGTTCTTC; CDR3: CASSQAEASYNEQFF
V: TRBV11-2; J: TRBJ2-6; size: NA; D: TRBD1; DNA: TGTGCCAGCAGCTTAGAAGGGACAGCTGGGGCCAACGTCCTGACTTTC; CDR3: CASSLEGTAGANVLTF
V: TRBV30; J: TRBJ1-4; size: NA; D: TRBD1; DNA: TGTGCCTGGACACCCGGGACAGGGGACGAAAAACTGTTTTTT; CDR3: CAWTPGTGDEKLFF
V: TRBV7-2; J: TRBJ2-2; size: NA; D: TRBD2; DNA: TGTGCCAGCAGCTCCAGGACTAGCGGGAGTAGGACCGGGGAGCTGTTTTTT; CDR3: CASSSRTSGSRTGELFF
V: TRBV18; J: TRBJ2-1; size: once; D: NA; DNA: TGTGCCAGCTCACCAGGGAGAACCAATGAGCAGTTCTTC; CDR3: CASSPGRTNEQFF
V: TRBV2; J: TRBJ1-4; size: once; D: NA; DNA: TGTGCCTATTACGCACAGCCCGGAGGACTGTTTTTT; CDR3: CAYYAQPGGLFF
V: TRBV28; J: TRBJ2-3; size: NA; D: TRBD2; DNA: TGTGCCAGCAGGGTCGGACTAGCGGACACAGATACGCAGTATTTT; CDR3: CASRVGLADTDTQYF
V: TRBV10-3; J: TRBJ1-3; size: NA; D: NA; DNA: TGTGCCATCAGTGAGTCGGGTGGGGCCGGAAACACCATATATTTT; CDR3: CAISESGGAGNTIYF
V: TRBV4-1; J: TRBJ1-5; size: NA; D: TRBD1; DNA: TGCGCCAGCAGCCAACCTCTGACAGGGCTGAATCAGCCCCAGCATTTT; CDR3: CASSQPLTGLNQPQHF
V: TRBV6-6; J: TRBJ1-4; size: NA; D: NA; DNA: TGTGCCAGTAGCACCCCGGGGGCTAATGAAAAACTGTTTTTT; CDR3: CASSTPGANEKLFF
V: TRBV30; J: TRBJ2-4; size: NA; D: NA; DNA: TGTGCCTGGAGTGGGACGGGGGAAGCCAAAAACATTCAGTACTTC; CDR3: CAWSGTGEAKNIQYF
V: TRBV6-5; J: TRBJ1-2; size: NA; D: TRBD1; DNA: TGTGCCAGCAGTTACTCTACAGGGGGCTTAGGCTACACCTTC; CDR3: CASSYSTGGLGYTF
V: TRBV28; J: TRBJ2-1; size: NA; D: TRBD2; DNA: TGTGCCAGCAGTTTATGGGCGGGAGGGCCGATTGAGCAGTTCTTC; CDR3: CASSLWAGGPIEQFF
V: TRBV13; J: TRBJ1-1; size: NA; D: NA; DNA: TGTGCCAGCGTATTGCCACGGGATCAAAACACTGAAGCTTTCTTT; CDR3: CASVLPRDQNTEAFF
V: TRBV10-3; J: TRBJ2-7; size: NA; D: NA; DNA: TGTGCCATCAGTGAGGCGCTGGTCAACGAGCAGTACTTC; CDR3: CAISEALVNEQYF
V: TRBV2; J: TRBJ2-3; size: NA; D: TRBD1; DNA: TGTGCCAGCAGTGACCGGGACAGGGGAAGTACAGATACGCAGTATTTT; CDR3: CASSDRDRGSTDTQYF
V: TRBV19; J: TRBJ1-1; size: NA; D: NA; DNA: TGTGCCAGTACCCTGGGGCGTAGCACTGAAGCTTTCTTT; CDR3: CASTLGRSTEAFF
V: TRBV29-1; J: TRBJ2-1; size: NA; D: TRBD2; DNA: TGCAGCGTAGCGGGAAGGGCGGTACCGATGCAGTTCTTC; CDR3: CSVAGRAVPMQFF
V: TRBV2; J: TRBJ2-7; size: NA; D: NA; DNA: TGTGCCAGCAAAGGGGGCGGGGAGAAGATTGACTACGAGCAGTACTTC; CDR3: CASKGGGEKIDYEQYF
V: TRBV2; J: TRBJ2-2; size: NA; D: NA; DNA: TGTGCCAGCAGTGATGTGACATCGAACACCGGGGAGCTGTTTTTT; CDR3: CASSDVTSNTGELFF
V: TRBV7-9; J: TRBJ1-2; size: NA; D: TRBD1; DNA: TGTGCCAGCAGCGCGCCAACCGGGACAGGGGGTGGCTACACCTTC; CDR3: CASSAPTGTGGGYTF
V: TRBV5-1; J: TRBJ2-1; size: NA; D: NA; DNA: TGCGCCAGCAGCTCAGCGGAGGAGCAGTTCTTC; CDR3: CASSSAEEQFF
V: TRBV19; J: TRBJ2-2; size: NA; D: NA; DNA: TGTGCCAGTAGTATTGGAGTCTCCGGGGAGCTGTTTTTT; CDR3: CASSIGVSGELFF
V: TRBV5-4; J: TRBJ1-4; size: NA; D: TRBD1; DNA: TGTGCCAGCAGCCGTATCTGGGACAGCCCATATGAAAAACTGTTTTTT; CDR3: CASSRIWDSPYEKLFF
V: TRBV30; J: TRBJ2-3; size: NA; D: TRBD2; DNA: TGTGCCTGGAGTTCCCCGGGACTAGCCATTACTAGCACAGATACGCAGTATTTT; CDR3: CAWSSPGLAITSTDTQYF
V: TRBV18; J: TRBJ2-3; size: NA; D: NA; DNA: TGTGCCAGCTCACCACCTAATATCGGCAGTGCGGGAATTGGTACGCAGTATTTT; CDR3: CASSPPNIGSAGIGTQYF
V: TRBV5-1; J: TRBJ2-3; size: NA; D: NA; DNA: TGCGCCAGCAGCTTGGGCCGGGGCACAGATACGCAGTATTTT; CDR3: CASSLGRGTDTQYF
V: TRBV6-1; J: TRBJ2-2; size: NA; D: NA; DNA: TGTGCCAGCAGACGCGGGACCTTACACACCGGGGAGCTGTTTTTT; CDR3: CASRRGTLHTGELFF
V: TRBV5-3; J: TRBJ2-6; size: NA; D: NA; DNA: TGTGCCAGAAGGCCCCTGGCCCCCCTGTCTGGGGCCAACGTCCTGACTTTC; CDR3: CARRPLAPLSGANVLTF
V: TRBV5-1; J: TRBJ2-5; size: NA; D: NA; DNA: TGCGCCAGCAGCTTGGCCCTTGGGCAGGGGTTTCAGTACTTC; CDR3: CASSLALGQGFQYF
V: TRBV27; J: TRBJ2-3; size: NA; D: NA; DNA: TGTGCCAGCAGTTTCAACAGGGCAGATACGCAGTATTTT; CDR3: CASSFNRADTQYF
V: TRBV5-6; J: TRBJ2-5; size: once; D: NA; DNA: TGTGCCAGCAGCTTGGCCCAGGGGACGGGGGAGACCCAGTACTTC; CDR3: CASSLAQGTGETQYF
V: TRBV7-9; J: TRBJ2-1; size: NA; D: NA; DNA: TGTGCCAGCAGCCCCCCGGGGAGGGAGCAGTTCTTC; CDR3: CASSPPGREQFF
V: TRBV6-5; J: TRBJ2-1; size: NA; D: TRBD2; DNA: TGTGCCAGCACTCGTACTAGCGGGGGGTATGGGCAGTTCTTC; CDR3: CASTRTSGGYGQFF
V: TRBV11-2; J: TRBJ1-3; size: NA; D: NA; DNA: TGTGCCAGCACAGAGGCTGGAAACACCATATATTTT; CDR3: CASTEAGNTIYF
V: TRBV2; J: TRBJ1-2; size: NA; D: NA; DNA: TGTGCCAGCACCCTGGGGCAGGAAACCGTTGGCTACACCTTC; CDR3: CASTLGQETVGYTF
V: TRBV4-1; J: TRBJ2-4; size: NA; D: TRBD1; DNA: TGCGCCAGCAGCCAAGAGGGACAGGTGGGGATTCAGTACTTC; CDR3: CASSQEGQVGIQYF
V: TRBV7-9; J: TRBJ2-3; size: NA; D: NA; DNA: TGTGCCAGCAGCTTAGGTTTTACGGGCACAGATACGCAGTATTTT; CDR3: CASSLGFTGTDTQYF
V: TRBV5-1; J: TRBJ2-3; size: NA; D: TRBD1; DNA: TGCGCCAGCAGCTCGAGACAGGGTCCAGATACGCAGTATTTT; CDR3: CASSSRQGPDTQYF
V: TRBV11-2; J: TRBJ2-3; size: NA; D: TRBD1; DNA: TGTGCCAGCAGCCAAGGACAGGGCACAGATACGCAGTATTTT; CDR3: CASSQGQGTDTQYF
V: TRBV6-6; J: TRBJ2-1; size: NA; D: TRBD2; DNA: TGTGCCAGCAGTCCCATAGCGGGAGACACGGGCAATGAGCAGTTCTTC; CDR3: CASSPIAGDTGNEQFF
V: TRBV30; J: TRBJ1-5; size: NA; D: NA; DNA: TGTGCCTGGAGTGTACGGGGGGAATATAGCAATCAGCCCCAGCATTTT; CDR3: CAWSVRGEYSNQPQHF
V: TRBV7-3; J: TRBJ2-3; size: NA; D: TRBD1; DNA: TGTGCCAGCAGCTTAGGACAGGGAGGAGATACGCAGTATTTT; CDR3: CASSLGQGGDTQYF
V: TRBV10-3; J: TRBJ2-7; size: once; D: TRBD2; DNA: TGTGCCATCACTGTGACTAGCGGGAGTATGTCTAGCGAGCAGTACTTC; CDR3: CAITVTSGSMSSEQYF
V: TRBV6-6; J: TRBJ2-2; size: NA; D: NA; DNA: TGTGCCAGCAGTTACTCGATGGCCACCACCGGGGAGCTGTTTTTT; CDR3: CASSYSMATTGELFF